The TCR beta chain described here comes from a study of siplizumab effects on memory and regulatory T cells. This clone has only one observation. The antigen is unknown. Study observations and caveats: With siplizumab, cumulative frequency of CD4+ memory-derived alloreactive sequences dropped significantly. Naive T cells appeared more varied than memory cells and looked like key alloresponse contributors. Siplizumab cultures yielded proliferating Tregs whose suppressive function was not confirmed.

Here immunoSEQ multiplex PCR was the method, and the copy in TCRdb shows in-frame clones only, minus some. The repertoire holds some 100,000 clones, with about 95% as singletons. The sample comprised non-Treg CD4+ T cells sorted from blood. This clonotype was obtained from a human donor in good health.

The CDR3 sequence: CATGARTGFPDTQYF. CDR3 in DNA: TGTGCCACCGGGGCCAGGACAGGGTTTCCAGATACGCAGTATTTT. The rearrangement links TRBV15 to TRBJ2-3, with TRBD1 matching over 8 bases. Looked up from germline, CDR1 is LNHNV and CDR2 is YYDKDF (reference sequence). The ends lost 8 bases at V and 4 bases at J; junction bases unmatched: 11. The CDR3 contains 15 residues.